Below, 22 T cell receptor beta chains from the same sample are listed, as sequenced in a study of Tregs in tolerant kidney transplant recipients. Mixed chimerism was transient after nonmyeloablative marrow transplants from related graft donors. The data were produced by immunoSEQ multiplex PCR, yet TCRdb's version contains in-frame clones alone and is incomplete. The repertoire has about 52,000 clones, approximately 90% of them found once; the top ten carry over 12%. The source material was CD8+ T cells from blood (PBMCs), sampled 24 months after the transplant. The receptors shown here come from a human patient who received a combined kidney and bone marrow transplant. Some T cells may be the graft donor's.

The V call is TRBV20-1, the J call TRBJ2-1; D possibly corresponds to TRBD2 (6 bases). Trimming took 6 bases from V and 3 from J, leaving 6 bases between them. This CDR3 comprises 11 residues. Germline V gene lookup returns CDR1 DFQATT and CDR2 SNEGSKA (reference sequence). The chain's CDR3 is CSATSYNEQFF. The CDR3 nucleotides are TGCAGTGCGACTAGCTACAATGAGCAGTTCTTC.

The chain couples TRBV9 to TRBJ2-1; no clear D. The germline V gene has CDR1 SGDLS and CDR2 YYNGEE. The V gene lost 0 bases and the J gene lost 4 bases, with 5 bases spanning the gap. CDR3 length equals 13 residues. The CDR3 DNA sequence: TGTGCCAGCAGCGTAGCGTTGTACAATGAGCAGTTCTTC. It translates to CASSVALYNEQFF.

The V gene is TRBV6-6, the J gene TRBJ2-5, with D perhaps TRBD2 (5 bases). Germline V lookup: CDR1 MNHNY, CDR2 SVGAGI (reference sequence). Deletions cut 4 bases from V and 5 bases from J, with 17 bases between. CDR3 length: 15 residues. DNA for the CDR3: TGTGCCAGCAGTTTAGCAACGGGAACTGGGGAGACCCAGTACTTC. Translation gives CASSLATGTGETQYF.

V usage is TRBV5-6 and J usage is TRBJ1-6; D is uncertain. V shed 0 bases and J shed 11 bases, with 6 bases lying between them. The CDR3 covers 12 residues. Per the germline V gene, CDR1 is SGHDT and CDR2 is YYEEEE. CDR3 DNA: TGTGCCAGCAGCTTGGGACTTACACCCCTCCACTTT. The encoded protein is CASSLGLTPLHF.

This clone has a single count. The chain recombines TRBV6-1 with TRBJ2-1, with D possibly matching TRBD2 (6 bases). The germline V and J ends were trimmed by 3 bases and 4 bases, with 13 bases remaining between them. The CDR3 extends over 15 amino acids. Germline V lookup: CDR1 MNHNS, CDR2 SASEGT. DNA of the CDR3: TGTGCCAGCAGTGATCGGGAGTCGGGGTACAATGAGCAGTTCTTC. This translates into CASSDRESGYNEQFF.

The chain is built from TRBV21-1 and TRBJ1-2. TRBV21-1 is designated a pseudogene. The CDR3 runs to 11 residues. The CDR3 nucleotides read TGTGCCAGCAGCAAGAGTGAGGGCTACACCTTC. This codes for CASSKSEGYTF.

The rearrangement links TRBV13 to TRBJ2-7; the D gene is possibly TRBD1 (6 bases). CDR1 is PRHDT, CDR2 FYEKMQ, per germline (reference sequence). The CDR3 has 16 amino acids. V was clipped by 5 bases and J by 1 base, with 18 bases between them. CDR3 nucleotide sequence: TGTGCCAGCAGCATCAGTACCGGGACACCTTCCTACGAGCAGTACTTC. Translating gives CASSISTGTPSYEQYF.

V and J are TRBV5-6 and TRBJ2-7; D call uncertain. V was pared by 2 bases and J by 4 bases, with 4 bases between. Germline CDR1 SGHDT, CDR2 YYEEEE. This CDR3 contains 11 residues. CDR3 DNA sequence: TGTGCCAGCAGCTTTCTGTACGAGCAGTACTTC. Translated: CASSFLYEQYF.

V gene TRBV14 combines with J gene TRBJ2-1; 7 bases map to TRBD2. Germline assignment: CDR1 SGHDN and CDR2 FVKESK. The CDR3 runs 15 residues. The V and J ends lost 4 bases and 2 bases, in that order; junction bases with no gene match: 5. For the CDR3, the DNA is TGTGCCAGCAGCCCCGCTAGCGGAACCTACAATGAGCAGTTCTTC. Amino acid sequence: CASSPASGTYNEQFF.

This clone has more than one count but fewer than ten. The chain employs TRBV11-3 and TRBJ2-7, with a weak D call TRBD1 (5 bases). CDR1 is SGHNT, CDR2 YENEEA, per germline. V was shortened by 4 bases and J by 5 bases, with 9 bases between the two germline ends. The CDR3 consists of 12 residues. The CDR3 DNA sequence: TGTGCCAGCAGCTCGACAGTAAACGAGCAGTACTTC. It is translated as CASSSTVNEQYF. Complete variable domain (other parts from reference TRBV11-3 and TRBJ2-7): EAGVVQSPRYKIIEKKQPVAFWCNPISGHNTLYWYLQNLGQGPELLIRYENEEAVDDSQLPKDRFSAERLKGVDSTLKIQPAELGDSAVYLCASSSTVNEQYFGPGTRLTVT.

J is TRBJ2-3 and V is TRBV2, with 10 bases that match TRBD2. The CDR3 extends over 17 amino acids. Germline loops: CDR1 SNHLY, CDR2 FYNNEI. Trimming at V came to 7 bases and at J to 6 bases, leaving 16 bases not matched to a gene. CDR3 sequence reads: CASKSAGEAGGLDTQYF. In DNA, the CDR3 is TGTGCCAGCAAATCCGCCGGGGAAGCGGGAGGGCTTGATACGCAGTATTTT.

This chain connects TRBV7-6 to TRBJ2-5; D perhaps matches TRBD1 (6 bases). The J call may be wrong; the DNA end is better matched by TRBJ2-7. This CDR3 has 15 amino acids. Germline CDR1 SGHVS, CDR2 FNYEAQ. Here the CDR3 DNA reads TGTGCCAGCAGCTTAGGACCAGGGGAAAACTACGAGCAGTACTTC. Its protein product is CASSLGPGENYEQYF.

The rearrangement joins TRBV2 to TRBJ2-3; 9 nucleotides line up with TRBD2. The ends lost 7 bases at V and 0 bases at J; junction bases unmatched: 5. Germline V gene data show CDR1 as SNHLY and CDR2 as FYNNEI. The length of the CDR3 is 15 residues. The CDR3 DNA reads TGTGCCAGCAAGGGGACTAGCTTCAGCACAGATACGCAGTATTTT. Its protein is CASKGTSFSTDTQYF.

The chain employs TRBV4-1 and TRBJ1-1; D not resolved. CDR3 length: 12 amino acids. Germline CDR1 is MGHRA and CDR2 is YSYEKL. V was trimmed by 1 base and J by 6 bases, leaving 6 bases between them. CDR3 DNA: TGCGCCAGCAGCCAAGCCAATTCTGAAGCTTTCTTT. This encodes CASSQANSEAFF.

CDR3 sequence: CASRYGTGGLNTQYF. The CDR3 bases are TGTGCCAGCAGGTATGGGACAGGGGGCTTGAATACGCAGTATTTT. The V and J genes are TRBV5-6 and TRBJ2-3, with 12 bases lining up with TRBD1. Germline CDR1 SGHDT, CDR2 YYEEEE. Trimming took 5 bases from V and 7 from J; bases not matched to a gene: 8. This CDR3 region has 15 residues.

V gene TRBV4-3 combines with J gene TRBJ1-3; TRBD1 might be the D (5 bases). This CDR3 comprises 16 residues. The germline V gene has CDR1 LGHNA and CDR2 YSLEER. V was pared by 3 bases and J by 0 bases, with 12 bases between. The CDR3 DNA sequence: TGCGCCAGCAGCCACAATACAGGCTACTCTGGAAACACCATATATTTT. It translates to CASSHNTGYSGNTIYF.

The J gene is TRBJ1-2, the V gene TRBV4-3; D is unclear. V was trimmed by 4 bases and J by 1 base, leaving 10 bases between them. Germline assignment: CDR1 LGHNA and CDR2 YSLEER. This CDR3 contains 14 residues. The CDR3 DNA follows: TGCGCCAGCAGCCCGTATGACTTTAACTATGGCTACACCTTC. This sequence encodes CASSPYDFNYGYTF.

The chain uses TRBV14 and TRBJ2-7; the match to TRBD1 covers 8 bases. J gave up 4 bases and V 0 bases, and 5 bases lay outside the gene matches. CDR1 is SGHDN and CDR2 is FVKESK in the germline V gene. The CDR3 totals 15 residues. The CDR3 DNA follows: TGTGCCAGCAGCCAAGAGTTCAGGGGGCGGTACGAGCAGTACTTC. Protein product: CASSQEFRGRYEQYF.

The gene calls are TRBV5-8 and TRBJ2-1; TRBD2 agrees at 12 bases. Unmatched junction bases numbered 9, after V lost 4 bases and J lost 4 bases. This CDR3 contains 17 residues. Germline CDR1 reads SGHTS; CDR2 reads YDEGEE. CDR3 sequence (DNA): TGTGCCAGCAGCCCTGGGCTAGCGGGGGGGAAATACAATGAGCAGTTCTTC. Protein sequence: CASSPGLAGGKYNEQFF.

The CDR3 spells CATSGTPPTGELFF. In DNA, the CDR3 is TGTGCCACCAGCGGGACTCCGCCGACCGGGGAGCTGTTTTTT. V is TRBV15 and J is TRBJ2-2; maybe TRBD2 (6 bases). There are 14 residues in the CDR3. The V end lost 5 bases, the J end lost 5 bases, and 12 bases lay between the germline ends. In germline, CDR1 is LNHNV, CDR2 YYDKDF (reference sequence).

The chain carries TRBV9 and TRBJ2-6, with TRBD1 as a possible D gene (6 bases). V lost 1 base and J lost 0, with 14 bases in between. The CDR3 totals 18 residues. Per the germline V gene, CDR1 is SGDLS and CDR2 is YYNGEE. CDR3: CASSVPFRQASGANVLTF. DNA for the CDR3: TGTGCCAGCAGCGTACCCTTTCGACAGGCCTCTGGGGCCAACGTCCTGACTTTC.

This clone was detected only a few times. V and J are TRBV19 and TRBJ1-1, with D unclear. The CDR3 covers 12 residues. In germline, CDR1 is LNHDA, CDR2 SQIVND (reference sequence). Trimming cost V 7 bases and J 4 bases, with 10 bases left between them. CDR3 DNA: TGTGCCAGTATCGGGGATCTCACTGAAGCTTTCTTT. It yields the protein CASIGDLTEAFF.